These 30 T cell receptor beta chains were all obtained from the same sample, sequenced in a study of cytomegalovirus exposure and HLA in healthy donors. Vbeta (60) and Jbeta (13) primers were used in the PCR. Assay used: immunoSEQ multiplex PCR; TCRdb lists only in-frame clones, some missing. The sample records about 100,000 clones, around 76% being singletons. The source material was PBMCs. The source is a man in his forties or fifties in good health and CMV-seropositive.

The V call is TRBV9, the J call TRBJ2-1, with 7 bases identical to TRBD1. The CDR3 is 15 residues long. Losses at the gene ends were 6 bases for V and 1 base for J; bases not matched to a gene: 7. Germline values: CDR1 SGDLS, CDR2 YYNGEE. CDR3 in DNA: TGTGCCAGCACACCCCAGGGGGAGTCCTACAATGAGCAGTTCTTC. This gives the protein CASTPQGESYNEQFF.

The chain has TRBV9 and TRBJ2-7, with 9 nucleotides matching TRBD2. This CDR3 spans 15 amino acids. Germline CDR1 SGDLS, CDR2 YYNGEE. J lost 4 bases, V lost 0 bases, and 5 bases had no gene match. In nucleotides, the CDR3 is TGTGCCAGCAGCGTAGGCGGTAGCGGGAGTTACGAGCAGTACTTC. As protein: CASSVGGSGSYEQYF.

V is TRBV5-1 and J is TRBJ2-6, with a possible D match to TRBD1 (5 bases). Germline V gene data show CDR1 as SGHRS and CDR2 as YFSETQ. V was pared by 4 bases and J by 0 bases, with 11 bases between. This CDR3 spans 16 amino acids. The CDR3, as DNA: TGCGCCAGCAGCGTGACAGCAAACTCTGGGGCCAACGTCCTGACTTTC. Translating gives CASSVTANSGANVLTF.

This chain connects TRBV18 to TRBJ1-3, with D unresolved. CDR3 size: 17 residues. Germline lookup yields CDR1 KGHSH and CDR2 LQKENI. V was pared by 3 bases and J by 0 bases, with 15 bases between. This chain's CDR3 is CASSPKGLGSSGNTIYF. CDR3 sequence (DNA): TGTGCCAGCTCACCCAAGGGATTAGGGAGCTCTGGAAACACCATATATTTT.

This clone has a single count. The chain couples TRBV10-3 to TRBJ2-7; a weak D match, TRBD1 (6 bases). Germline assignment: CDR1 ENHRY and CDR2 SYGVKD. V was pared by 4 bases and J by 5 bases, with 9 bases between. CDR3 length: 12 residues. DNA of the CDR3: TGTGCCATCAGTGGGGACACTAACGAGCAGTACTTC. Translating gives CAISGDTNEQYF.

This clone ranks as medium-sized. The V call is TRBV7-9, the J call TRBJ1-3, with a tentative D call TRBD1 (6 bases). V lost 3 bases to trimming and J lost 2 bases, with 8 bases between them. CDR3 length equals 14 residues. Germline V lookup: CDR1 SEHNR, CDR2 FQNEAQ (reference sequence). The CDR3 DNA is TGTGCCAGCAGCTTGTCAGGGGCTGGAAACACCATATATTTT. Its protein product is CASSLSGAGNTIYF. Using reference TRBV7-9 and TRBJ1-3 for the parts outside the CDR3, the full variable domain is DTGVSQNPRHKITKRGQNVTFRCDPISEHNRLYWYRQTLGQGPEFLTYFQNEAQLEKSRLLSDRFSAERPKGSFSTLEIQRTEQGDSAMYLCASSLSGAGNTIYFGEGSWLTVV.

V usage is TRBV6-6 and J usage is TRBJ1-5; TRBD1 matches 8 bases. The V gene's germline CDR1 is MNHNY and CDR2 SVGAGI (reference sequence). The CDR3 is 15 residues long. Germline trimming cut 3 bases from V and 5 bases from J; bases unmatched to any gene: 6. The CDR3 DNA reads as TGTGCCAGCAGTTATAAACAGGGGGAGGATCAGCCCCAGCATTTT. This codes for CASSYKQGEDQPQHF.

The rearrangement links TRBV28 to TRBJ2-7, with D uncertain. The CDR3 extends over 11 amino acids. V lost 5 bases and J lost 4, with 6 bases in between. Germline loops: CDR1 MDHEN, CDR2 SYDVKM. CDR3 sequence: CASSLRYEQYF. For the CDR3, the DNA is TGTGCCAGCAGTCTCCGTTACGAGCAGTACTTC.

This chain joins TRBV4-2 and TRBJ2-1, with TRBD2 matching over 7 bases. Trimming at V came to 0 bases and at J to 5 bases, leaving 13 bases not matched to a gene. The germline V gene has CDR1 LGHNA and CDR2 YNFKEQ. The CDR3 extends over 18 amino acids. The CDR3 nucleotides read TGTGCCAGCAGCCAAGATCCCCCTCTAGCGGACCTAAACAATGAGCAGTTCTTC. It specifies CASSQDPPLADLNNEQFF.

The J gene is TRBJ2-2, the V gene TRBV7-3, with 10 nucleotides matching TRBD1. J gave up 5 bases and V 5 bases, and 5 bases lay outside the gene matches. CDR1 and CDR2 from the germline V gene are SGHTA and FQGTGA. This CDR3 spans 15 amino acids. The CDR3 protein is CASSATGGRTGELFF. DNA for the CDR3: TGTGCCAGCAGCGCGACAGGGGGCCGGACCGGGGAGCTGTTTTTT.

The chain carries TRBV5-1 and TRBJ2-3, with TRBD2 matching 9 bases. CDR3 length: 16 amino acids. Losses at the gene ends were 4 bases for V and 5 bases for J; bases not matched to a gene: 11. CDR1 and CDR2 (germline): SGHRS, YFSETQ. The CDR3 DNA sequence: TGCGCCAGCAGCAGGTGGGGCGGGGGGGCAGAAGATACGCAGTATTTT. Encoded protein: CASSRWGGGAEDTQYF.

The CDR3 reads CASSENRLSFYEQYF. The CDR3 bases are TGTGCCAGCAGTGAAAACAGGCTAAGTTTCTACGAGCAGTACTTC. The chain recombines TRBV6-1 with TRBJ2-5, with a tentative D call TRBD1 (5 bases). The assigned J gene may be wrong: the sequence end matches TRBJ2-7 better. The CDR3 is 15 residues long. Germline V lookup: CDR1 MNHNS, CDR2 SASEGT.

The table lists this clone with a few counts. The rearrangement uses TRBV7-2 and TRBJ2-3; maybe TRBD1 (5 bases). The V gene lost 5 bases and the J gene lost 2 bases, with 14 bases spanning the gap. CDR1 SGHTA and CDR2 FQGNSA come from the germline V gene. There are 15 residues in the CDR3. CDR3: CASSLQGGPTDTQYF. The CDR3, as DNA: TGTGCCAGCAGCCTGCAGGGTGGGCCCACAGATACGCAGTATTTT.

The rearrangement uses TRBV11-1 and TRBJ1-5; D might be TRBD1 (5 bases). The V gene lost 2 bases and the J gene lost 3 bases, with 8 bases spanning the gap. The CDR3 covers 14 residues. The germline V gene has CDR1 SGHAT and CDR2 FQDESV (reference sequence). CDR3 DNA sequence: TGTGCCAGCAGCTTAACAGGATACAATCAGCCCCAGCATTTT. It specifies CASSLTGYNQPQHF.

V usage is TRBV2 and J usage is TRBJ2-1, with 14 bases matching TRBD2. Germline V gene lookup returns CDR1 SNHLY and CDR2 FYNNEI. The CDR3 extends over 16 amino acids. Trimming cost V 5 bases and J 6 bases; bases outside gene matches: 6. The CDR3 here is CASSLEGLAGVNEQFF. CDR3 bases: TGTGCCAGCAGTTTAGAGGGACTAGCGGGGGTCAATGAGCAGTTCTTC.

V gene TRBV6-1 combines with J gene TRBJ2-7, with 9 bases identical to TRBD1. Germline loops: CDR1 MNHNS, CDR2 SASEGT. V was clipped by 2 bases and J by 3 bases; unmatched bases: 8. The CDR3 extends over 16 amino acids. CDR3 residues: CASSENRGRNFYEQYF. The CDR3 nucleotides read TGTGCCAGCAGTGAAAACAGGGGGCGAAACTTCTACGAGCAGTACTTC.

The J gene is TRBJ2-5, the V gene TRBV10-3; D is uncertain. This CDR3 contains 12 residues. V was cut by 8 bases and J by 4 bases, with 11 bases left in between. The V gene's germline CDR1 is ENHRY and CDR2 SYGVKD. This chain's CDR3 is CAIGTEPETQYF. The CDR3 nucleotides are TGTGCCATCGGCACAGAGCCAGAGACCCAGTACTTC.

The chain couples TRBV9 to TRBJ1-4, with a tentative D call TRBD1 (5 bases). Germline CDR1 and CDR2: SGDLS and YYNGEE. This CDR3 has 15 residues. V was clipped by 3 bases and J by 3 bases, with 12 bases between them. The CDR3 DNA sequence: TGTGCCAGCAGCGCGCAGGGTCGGTCTAATGAAAAACTGTTTTTT. Translating it yields CASSAQGRSNEKLFF.

The genes are TRBV9 and TRBJ2-7, with TRBD1 identical over 7 bases. Germline values: CDR1 SGDLS, CDR2 YYNGEE. J gave up 9 bases and V 3 bases, and 6 bases lay outside the gene matches. CDR3 length: 12 amino acids. The CDR3 loop is CASSDTGVPQYF. DNA for the CDR3: TGTGCCAGCAGCGACACAGGGGTACCGCAGTACTTC.

This chain joins TRBV5-1 and TRBJ2-7, with a tentative D call TRBD2 (6 bases). V was cut by 4 bases and J by 4 bases, with 15 bases left in between. The CDR3 covers 14 residues. Germline CDR1 and CDR2: SGHRS and YFSETQ. Here the CDR3 DNA reads TGCGCCAGCAGCCCCGGGGGAGCGGTTTACGAGCAGTACTTC. It codes for CASSPGGAVYEQYF.

The chain links TRBV4-1 to TRBJ2-5, with a tentative D call TRBD1 (6 bases). Germline V lookup: CDR1 MGHRA, CDR2 YSYEKL. The V end was cut by 1 base, the J end by 0 bases, with 9 bases between. This CDR3 has 15 residues. Here the CDR3 reads CASSQAGAYQETQYF. The CDR3, as DNA: TGCGCCAGCAGCCAAGCAGGGGCCTACCAAGAGACCCAGTACTTC.

The gene calls are TRBV5-1 and TRBJ2-1, with D uncertain. The CDR3 loop spans 13 amino acids. The germline V gene encodes CDR1 SGHRS and CDR2 YFSETQ. V was cut by 0 bases and J by 5 bases, with 6 bases left in between. The CDR3 coding sequence is TGCGCCAGCAGCTTGGCGAGCGACAATGAGCAGTTCTTC. Residues: CASSLASDNEQFF.

The chain joins TRBV2 to TRBJ2-2; the match to TRBD2 covers 8 bases. The J segment lost 7 bases and the V segment lost 3 bases, leaving 10 bases of the junction unmatched. CDR1 SNHLY and CDR2 FYNNEI come from the germline V gene. This CDR3 has 16 residues. The CDR3 loop is CASSDGVKGTSGELFF. In nucleotides, the CDR3 is TGTGCCAGCAGTGACGGGGTCAAGGGGACTAGCGGGGAGCTGTTTTTT.

V usage is TRBV7-2 and J usage is TRBJ2-1, with D uncertain. Germline assignment: CDR1 SGHTA and CDR2 FQGNSA. V was pared by 3 bases and J by 6 bases, with 12 bases between. The CDR3 loop spans 14 amino acids. The CDR3 region is CASSLPYESNEQFF. CDR3 DNA: TGTGCCAGCAGCTTGCCCTATGAAAGCAATGAGCAGTTCTTC.

The rearrangement joins TRBV18 to TRBJ2-7; a weak D match, TRBD2 (6 bases). The CDR3 is 13 amino acids. Trimming left V 6 bases short and J 5 bases short, with 14 bases between. Germline V gene lookup returns CDR1 KGHSH and CDR2 LQKENI. In DNA form, the CDR3 reads TGTGCCAGCTCCCCCTGGAGGGACGACGAGCAGTACTTC. The encoded protein is CASSPWRDDEQYF.

The chain is built from TRBV27 and TRBJ2-1, with D unresolved. From germline, CDR1 is MNHEY and CDR2 SMNVEV (reference sequence). Trimming took 6 bases from V and 6 from J, leaving 9 bases between them. The CDR3 length is 12 residues. This CDR3 reads CASSHPGNEQFF. The CDR3 nucleotides read TGTGCCAGCAGCCATCCCGGCAATGAGCAGTTCTTC.

This clone was seen more than once but under ten times. The same CDR3 also results from other DNA sequences found in this sample. The rearrangement joins TRBV14 to TRBJ2-5, with a weak D call TRBD1 (5 bases). The CDR3 length is 12 residues. Germline V gene sequence: CDR1 SGHDN, CDR2 FVKESK. Trimming took off 4 bases at V and 5 bases at J, with 8 bases between the two ends. The CDR3, as DNA: TGTGCCAGCAGCCCACCAGGGGAGACCCAGTACTTC. It is translated as CASSPPGETQYF.

The V gene is TRBV21-1, the J gene TRBJ1-2. TRBV21-1 is a known pseudogene. This CDR3 contains 12 residues. The CDR3 is CASSISRRGYTF. DNA for the CDR3: TGTGCCAGCAGCATTAGCAGACGGGGCTACACCTTC.

This clone was observed a single time. The rearrangement links TRBV4-3 to TRBJ2-2, with 7 positions matching TRBD2. Germline V gene lookup returns CDR1 LGHNA and CDR2 YSLEER. The CDR3 runs to 18 residues. The V segment lost 0 bases and the J segment 4 bases; nucleotides outside the gene matches: 11. The CDR3 is CASSQDTGGSGSTGELFF. CDR3 bases: TGCGCCAGCAGCCAAGATACGGGCGGTAGCGGGTCCACCGGGGAGCTGTTTTTT.

This rearrangement joins TRBV5-1 to TRBJ1-6; no firm D call. CDR3 length: 14 residues. The germline V gene encodes CDR1 SGHRS and CDR2 YFSETQ. The V end lost 2 bases, the J end lost 10 bases, and 13 bases lay between the germline ends. As DNA, the CDR3 is TGCGCCAGCAGCTTTGCGGGTGATGGATCACCCCTCCACTTT. This sequence encodes CASSFAGDGSPLHF.